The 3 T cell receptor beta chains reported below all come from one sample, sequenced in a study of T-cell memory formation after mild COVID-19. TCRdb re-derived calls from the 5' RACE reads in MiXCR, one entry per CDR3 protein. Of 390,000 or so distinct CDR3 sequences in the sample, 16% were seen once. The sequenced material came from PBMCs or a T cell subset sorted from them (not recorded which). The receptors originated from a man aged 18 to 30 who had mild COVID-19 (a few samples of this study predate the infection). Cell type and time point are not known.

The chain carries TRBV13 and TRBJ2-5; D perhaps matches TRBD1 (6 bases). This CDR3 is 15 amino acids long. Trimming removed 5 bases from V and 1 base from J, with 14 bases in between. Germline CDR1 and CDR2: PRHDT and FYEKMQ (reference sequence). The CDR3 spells CASSGTTGRQETQYF. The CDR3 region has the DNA TGTGCCAGCAGCGGAACCACAGGGCGCCAAGAGACCCAGTACTTC.

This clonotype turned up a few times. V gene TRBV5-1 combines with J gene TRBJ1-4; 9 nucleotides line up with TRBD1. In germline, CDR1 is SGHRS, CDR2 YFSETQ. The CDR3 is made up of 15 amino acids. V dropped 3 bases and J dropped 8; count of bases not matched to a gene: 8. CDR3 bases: TGCGCCAGCAGCTCGGGGACAGGGAGGGGCGAAAAACTGTTTTTT. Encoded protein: CASSSGTGRGEKLFF.

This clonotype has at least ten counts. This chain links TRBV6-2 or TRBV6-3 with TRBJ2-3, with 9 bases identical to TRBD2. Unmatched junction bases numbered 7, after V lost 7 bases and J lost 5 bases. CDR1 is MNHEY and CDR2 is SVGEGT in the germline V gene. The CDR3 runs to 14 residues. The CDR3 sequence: CASTPRRGGDTQYF. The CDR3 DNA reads TGTGCCAGCACACCCCGGCGGGGGGGAGATACGCAGTATTTT.